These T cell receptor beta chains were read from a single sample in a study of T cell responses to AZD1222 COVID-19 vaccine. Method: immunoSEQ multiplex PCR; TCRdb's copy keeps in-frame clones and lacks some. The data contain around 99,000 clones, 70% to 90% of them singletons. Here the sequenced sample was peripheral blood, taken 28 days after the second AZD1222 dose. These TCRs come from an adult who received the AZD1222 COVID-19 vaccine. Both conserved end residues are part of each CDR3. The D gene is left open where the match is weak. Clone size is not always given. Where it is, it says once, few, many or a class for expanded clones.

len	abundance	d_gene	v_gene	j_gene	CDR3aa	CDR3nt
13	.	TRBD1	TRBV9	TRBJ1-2	CASSVGTGEGYTF	TGTGCCAGCAGCGTAGGGACAGGGGAAGGCTACACCTTC
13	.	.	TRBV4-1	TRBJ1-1	CASSQAGATEAFF	TGCGCCAGCAGCCAAGCTGGGGCCACTGAAGCTTTCTTT
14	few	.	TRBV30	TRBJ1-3	CAWSRGVSGNTIYF	TGTGCCTGGAGTAGAGGGGTCTCTGGAAACACCATATATTTT
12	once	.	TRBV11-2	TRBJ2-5	CASSSYQETQYF	TGTGCCAGCAGCTCCTACCAAGAGACCCAGTACTTC
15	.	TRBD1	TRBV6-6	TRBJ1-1	CASITQGFMGTEAFF	TGTGCCAGCATTACACAGGGGTTTATGGGTACTGAAGCTTTCTTT
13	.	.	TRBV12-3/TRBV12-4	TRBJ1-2	CASSLSGAGGYTF	TGTGCCAGCAGTTTATCAGGGGCGGGTGGCTACACCTTC
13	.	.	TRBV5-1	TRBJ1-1	CASSLVTGTEAFF	TGCGCCAGCAGCTTGGTTACGGGGACGGAGGCTTTCTTT
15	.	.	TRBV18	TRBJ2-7	CASSPLEGVRDEQYF	TGTGCCAGCTCACCACTTGAGGGTGTCCGGGACGAGCAGTACTTC
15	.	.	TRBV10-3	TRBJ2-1	CAINPGTATYNEQFF	TGTGCCATCAACCCCGGGACGGCAACCTACAATGAGCAGTTCTTC
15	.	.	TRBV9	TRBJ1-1	CASSVVGTANTEAFF	TGTGCCAGCAGCGTAGTTGGGACTGCGAACACTGAAGCTTTCTTT
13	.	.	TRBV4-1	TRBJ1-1	CASSQGPGTEAFF	TGCGCCAGCAGCCAGGGCCCCGGGACTGAAGCTTTCTTT
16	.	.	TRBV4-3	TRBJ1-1	CASSQVDLEMNTEAFF	TGCGCCAGCAGCCAAGTCGACTTGGAAATGAACACTGAAGCTTTCTTT
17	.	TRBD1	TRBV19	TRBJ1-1	CASSTGFTTGGHTEAFF	TGTGCCAGTAGTACCGGTTTTACGACAGGGGGCCACACTGAAGCTTTCTTT
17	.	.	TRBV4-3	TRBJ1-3	CASSQASPRQGMNTIYF	TGCGCCAGCAGCCAAGCATCCCCCCGGCAGGGTATGAACACCATATATTTT
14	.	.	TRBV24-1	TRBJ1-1	CATGSGGVNTEAFF	TGTGCCACCGGCAGCGGGGGTGTGAACACTGAAGCTTTCTTT
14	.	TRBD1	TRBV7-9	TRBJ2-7	CASSLTGTAYEQYF	TGTGCCAGCAGCTTGACCGGGACAGCCTACGAGCAGTACTTC
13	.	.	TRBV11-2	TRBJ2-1	CASSLMSNNEQFF	TGTGCCAGCAGCTTAATGAGCAACAATGAGCAGTTCTTC
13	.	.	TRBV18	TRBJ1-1	CASSPDLNTEAFF	TGTGCCAGCTCACCAGATTTAAACACTGAAGCTTTCTTT
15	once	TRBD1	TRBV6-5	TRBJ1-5	CASSLLGQDGRPQHF	TGTGCCAGCAGTCTTTTGGGACAGGACGGCCGGCCCCAGCATTTT
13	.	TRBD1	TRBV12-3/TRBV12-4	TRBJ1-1	CASSTGGYTEAFF	TGTGCCAGCAGTACAGGGGGCTACACTGAAGCTTTCTTT
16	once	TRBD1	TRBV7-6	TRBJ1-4	CASSLEVGQGNEKLFF	TGTGCCAGCAGCTTAGAGGTGGGACAGGGGAATGAAAAACTGTTTTTT
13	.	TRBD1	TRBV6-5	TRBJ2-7	CASSRTGSYEQYF	TGTGCCAGCAGTCGGACAGGGTCCTACGAGCAGTACTTC
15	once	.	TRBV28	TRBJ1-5	CASSLQSGTNQPQHF	TGTGCCAGCAGTTTGCAATCAGGGACAAATCAGCCCCAGCATTTT
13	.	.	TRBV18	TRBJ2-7	CASSATSSYEQYF	TGTGCCAGCTCAGCTACTAGCTCCTACGAGCAGTACTTC
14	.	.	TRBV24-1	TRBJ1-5	CATSGNRVDQPQHF	TGTGCCACCAGTGGGAACAGGGTGGATCAGCCCCAGCATTTT
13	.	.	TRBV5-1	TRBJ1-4	CASTGTANEKLFF	TGCGCCAGCACCGGGACGGCAAATGAAAAACTGTTTTTT
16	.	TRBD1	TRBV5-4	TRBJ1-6	CASRPGTGLYNSPLHF	TGTGCCAGCAGGCCCGGGACAGGGCTCTATAATTCACCCCTCCACTTT
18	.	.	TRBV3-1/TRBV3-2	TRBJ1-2	CASSQELFRTAKNSGYTF	TGTGCCAGCAGCCAAGAACTTTTCAGGACAGCAAAAAACTCGGGCTACACCTTC
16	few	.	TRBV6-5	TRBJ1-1	CASSYSRRRGNTEAFF	TGTGCCAGCAGTTACTCCAGGCGCAGGGGGAACACTGAAGCTTTCTTT
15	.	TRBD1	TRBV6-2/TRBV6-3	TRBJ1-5	CASSYSTGAYQPQHF	TGTGCCAGCAGTTACTCGACAGGGGCGTATCAGCCCCAGCATTTT
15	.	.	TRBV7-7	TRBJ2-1	CASSLLASPPNEQFF	TGTGCTAGCAGCTTATTGGCTAGCCCCCCGAATGAGCAGTTCTTC
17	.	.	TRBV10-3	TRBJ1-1	CAISESGTNPGLGEAFF	TGTGCCATCAGTGAGTCGGGCACCAACCCGGGACTGGGGGAAGCTTTCTTT
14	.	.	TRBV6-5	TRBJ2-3	CASSPGQHTDTQYF	TGTGCCAGCAGCCCCGGACAACACACAGATACGCAGTATTTT
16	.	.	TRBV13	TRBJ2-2	CASSLYYGTNTGELFF	TGTGCCAGCAGCTTATATTATGGGACGAACACCGGGGAGCTGTTTTTT
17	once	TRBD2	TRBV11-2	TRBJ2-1	CASSLWVAGSKANEQFF	TGTGCCAGCAGCTTATGGGTAGCGGGGAGTAAAGCAAATGAGCAGTTCTTC
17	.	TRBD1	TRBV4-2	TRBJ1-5	CASSQAFRGQGNQPQHF	TGTGCCAGCAGCCAGGCTTTCAGGGGGCAAGGCAATCAGCCCCAGCATTTT
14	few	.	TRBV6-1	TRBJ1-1	CASSESPMNTEAFF	TGTGCCAGCAGTGAATCCCCTATGAACACTGAAGCTTTCTTT
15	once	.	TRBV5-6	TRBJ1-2	CASSWGSRVRYGYTF	TGTGCCAGCAGCTGGGGGTCCAGGGTGCGCTATGGCTACACCTTC
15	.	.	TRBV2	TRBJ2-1	CASSGWQSSYNEQFF	TGTGCCAGCAGTGGGTGGCAGAGCTCCTACAATGAGCAGTTCTTC
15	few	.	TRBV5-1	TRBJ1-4	CASSFGALINEKLFF	TGCGCCAGCAGCTTCGGGGCCCTCATTAATGAAAAACTGTTTTTT
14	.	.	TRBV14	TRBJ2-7	CASSQDSDPYEQYF	TGTGCCAGCAGCCAAGATTCAGACCCCTACGAGCAGTACTTC
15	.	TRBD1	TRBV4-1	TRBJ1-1	CASSQDQGGGTEAFF	TGCGCCAGCAGCCAAGATCAGGGGGGCGGGACTGAAGCTTTCTTT
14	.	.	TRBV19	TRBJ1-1	CASSIGRAYSEAFF	TGTGCCAGTAGTATTGGCAGGGCTTACTCTGAAGCTTTCTTT
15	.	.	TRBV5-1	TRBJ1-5	CASSSVPGGNQPQHF	TGCGCCAGCAGCTCGGTTCCCGGTGGCAATCAGCCCCAGCATTTT
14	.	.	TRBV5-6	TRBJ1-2	CASSLVAGADGYTF	TGTGCCAGCAGCTTGGTTGCGGGGGCGGATGGCTACACCTTC
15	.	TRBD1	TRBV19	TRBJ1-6	CASSIGQGDNSPLHF	TGTGCCAGTAGTATCGGACAGGGGGATAATTCACCCCTCCACTTT
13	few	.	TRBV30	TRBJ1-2	CAFLRTALYGYTF	TGTGCCTTTTTGAGGACTGCTCTCTATGGCTACACCTTC
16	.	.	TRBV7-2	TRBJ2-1	CASSLGIRRSYNEQFF	TGTGCCAGCAGCTTAGGAATAAGGAGATCCTACAATGAGCAGTTCTTC
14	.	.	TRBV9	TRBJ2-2	CASSVEGSRGELFF	TGTGCCAGCAGCGTAGAGGGTTCGAGAGGGGAGCTGTTTTTT
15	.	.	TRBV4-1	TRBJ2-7	CASSQDLSRLYEQYF	TGCGCCAGCAGCCAAGATTTGTCCAGGCTGTACGAGCAGTACTTC
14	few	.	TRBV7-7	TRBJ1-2	CASSLLGGSDGYTF	TGTGCCAGCAGCTTATTGGGAGGTTCTGATGGCTACACCTTC
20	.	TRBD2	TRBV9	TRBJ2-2	CASSVGTSGGIDTNTGELFF	TGTGCCAGCAGCGTAGGGACTAGCGGGGGGATAGATACGAACACCGGGGAGCTGTTTTTT
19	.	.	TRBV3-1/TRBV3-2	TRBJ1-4	CASSFRGGAFQNLNEKLFF	TGTGCCAGCAGCTTCCGCGGGGGGGCTTTCCAGAACCTGAATGAAAAACTGTTTTTT
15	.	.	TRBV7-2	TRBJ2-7	CASSSFVQGMSEQYF	TGTGCCAGCAGCTCATTTGTCCAGGGTATGTCCGAGCAGTACTTC
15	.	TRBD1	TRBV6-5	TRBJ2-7	CASRLQGAQTYEQYF	TGTGCCAGCAGACTCCAGGGGGCCCAAACCTACGAGCAGTACTTC
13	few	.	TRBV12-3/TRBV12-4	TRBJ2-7	CASSLTGTYEQYF	TGTGCCAGCAGTTTAACTGGAACCTACGAGCAGTACTTC
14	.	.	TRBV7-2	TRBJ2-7	CASSTRDWTYEQYF	TGTGCCAGCAGCACCCGGGACTGGACCTACGAGCAGTACTTC